This T cell receptor beta chain was recovered during a study of human T cells and chemical hapten exposure (dated by TCRdb to about 2021). General notes on the study: For sensitization, 2% DPC in acetone was applied to a roughly 2 cm by roughly 2 cm area of upper inner arm skin. Throughout the study period of 20 to 30 weeks, patients also received therapeutic DPC doses to the scalp every week. Patch tests used Finn chambers with 0.01% DPC on the upper back, scored after 6 days by International Contact Dermatitis Research Group standards. The patient cohort, mostly female, included alopecia areata with under or over 50% scalp involvement, alopecia totalis and alopecia universalis. Libraries were pooled for sequencing, and variation in per-sample TCR yields was attributed mainly to small differences in library volumes within the pool. In alopecia patients, the study followed how the peripheral blood TCR repertoire changed in vivo over primary and secondary sensitization to diphenylcyclopropenone (DPC), a hapten. Blood samples were taken from patients before sensitization (week 0) and at 2, 6 and about 24 weeks after DPC sensitization. Blood for TCR sequencing was provided by twenty-nine alopecia patients at one to four time points (pre-sensitization, 2, 6 and 24 weeks). Broad study findings and their caveats: The number of TCRs above 1 in 1000 frequency did not change with DPC sensitization; there was no evidence of global repertoire structure alterations. The number of PT1 expanded TCRs positively correlated with patch test score, significant at thresholds 8, 16 and 32 but not 4. After repeated subsampling, changes were observed in the strength of the expansion versus patch-test correlation and in the threshold at which the correlation became significant. Significantly more large CDR3 similarity clusters were formed by expanded TCRs than by pre-sensitization or healthy control sets, consistent with antigen-driven responses. All patients had alopecia, a presumed autoimmune disease, so their immune response might differ from that of healthy individuals.

Read against the paper, the sample's time point label means: patch test 2, 6 weeks after DPC sensitization. The treatment or condition label, read with the paper, signifies: therapeutic diphenylcyclopropenone sensitization with weekly scalp DPC. At each patch-test visit, blood was drawn before the patch test was applied. Patients were eligible if aged 18 to 70, diagnosed with alopecia and judged suitable for DPC therapy, and pregnant patients were excluded. Total RNA was extracted from unfractionated whole blood that had been collected in Tempus Blood RNA tubes. About this clonotype itself: The specificity of this receptor is unknown. The record has no base qualities; no much larger clone is one base away.

The protocol used for the library was RACE. These reads were obtained on a NextSeq 500. During library preparation, unique molecular identifiers were attached to individual cDNA molecules so that TCRs could be counted in a quantitative, reproducible way. Each blood RNA sample was used to sequence both TCR alpha and TCR beta chains. In the source study's methods: Samples had a median of approximately 96,000 TCRs, with a range from about 23,224 to 750,000. V, J and CDR3 annotation of the TCR reads was carried out using the Decombinator software suite. For the PS versus PT1 abundance plots, all samples were subsampled to the same number of TCRs (28,000). TCRs were defined as expanded if absent before sensitization and observed at least eight times at the 2-week time point. TCRdb trimmed the raw reads at Q25, called clones with MiXCR and kept productive beta chains. When rows share a CDR3 protein, they turn into one entry using the most common DNA and genes. The V and J calls follow TCRdb's processing rather than the paper's. For this sample the table gives 110,000 to 150,000 distinct CDR3 sequences, of which approximately 12% were detected only once. Clones ranked in the top ten supply roughly 1.4% of the sample.

Based on the germline V gene (reference sequence), the CDR1 and CDR2 sequences are MNHEY and SMNVEV. Measured from the cysteine to the phenylalanine, the CDR3 is 11 residues long. Only the CDR3 DNA stays, 33 bases, in frame from base 1. The germline ends are 7 bases apart after V is trimmed by 6 bases and J by 5 bases. The sequence links TRBV27 to TRBJ2-5, with the D gene possibly TRBD1 or TRBD2, each one fitting 5 bases. The sequences come from whole blood, collected in connection with sensitization to the hapten diphenylcyclopropenone (DPC). This TCR came from a woman aged 45-65 years with alopecia areata. Some clones in this sample may be carry-over from other donors' samples. The bases are TGTGCCAGCAGCAGGGACGAGACCCAGTACTTC. Its product reads: CASSRDETQYF.